Listed here is a single T cell receptor beta chain. What it recognizes is unknown. Its ends do not fully match the called genes, so a read error is possible. Germline V CDR1 and CDR2: SGHTA, FQGNSA. This CDR3 contains 12 residues. The data were taken from a study of cytomegalovirus exposure and HLA in healthy donors. For the study at large: The study placed about 81% of its approximately 400 genotyped donors in the Caucasian-associated ancestry cluster.

The PCR used 60 Vbeta and 13 Jbeta primers. Libraries were prepared by immunoSEQ multiplex PCR; TCRdb keeps only in-frame clonotypes and omits some of them. The table lists roughly 120,000 clones, 60% to 85% of them singletons. Points from the study as a whole: Researchers reported in a later analysis that a missense DCLRE1C variant was tied to TCR beta V- and J-gene trimming. Being indistinguishable, some V segments were excluded, TRBV6-2 and TRBV6-3 among them. A later analysis appeared to link common viral pathogens to several of the most significant clusters.

The TCR originated in a middle-aged man in good health and CMV-seropositive. Sequences were obtained from PBMCs. V usage is TRBV7-2 and J usage is TRBJ2-3, with D perhaps matching TRBD1 (5 bases). CDR3 amino acids: CASSLVGQSRHF. The CDR3 DNA reads TGTGCCAGCAGCTTAGTGGGGCAGAGCCGGCATTTT.